Detailed here is one TCR beta chain. This specimen belongs to a study of blood T cell repertoires in COVID-19. The assay was immunoSEQ multiplex PCR, and TCRdb's table has in-frame clones only and misses some. Of about 250,000 clones in the sample, more than 75% are singletons; the top ten hold around 1.7%. The receptor comes from a man aged 40-49 years who had recovered from COVID-19. Sequencing was done on a sample of PBMCs or T cells enriched from blood (not recorded which).

This CDR3 reads CASSLFPAGNTIYF. The CDR3 coding sequence is TGTGCCAGCAGCTTGTTTCCAGCTGGAAACACCATATATTTT. The chain couples TRBV5-5 to TRBJ1-3; unclear D gene. The CDR3 is made up of 14 amino acids. Germline-derived CDR1 and CDR2 are SGHKS and YYEKEE (reference sequence). The ends were cut back, 1 base at V and 2 bases at J, with 7 bases in the middle.